This entry lists 20 T cell receptor beta chains sequenced from one sample in a study of shared T cell receptors in the human thymus. Produced via immunoSEQ multiplex PCR; TCRdb's table is partial and in-frame only. The sample lists hundreds of thousands of clones, roughly 90% seen once, with approximately 0.011% in the top ten. This sample was also put to use in a study of human thymus T cells.

The sequencing input was thymocytes. The receptors originated from a boy under three years old with a congenital heart defect.

Here the CDR3 DNA reads TGTGCCAGCACCCCGCGGGGCCTGGAGACCCAGTACTTC. It codes for CASTPRGLETQYF. The V call is TRBV7-6, the J call TRBJ2-5, with D maybe TRBD2 (6 bases). The germline gives CDR1 SGHVS, CDR2 FNYEAQ. The CDR3 consists of 13 residues. Trimming took 7 bases from V and 5 from J, leaving 14 bases between them.

The chain is built from TRBV28 and TRBJ2-7, with a possible D match to TRBD1 (6 bases). Trimming took off 2 bases at V and 4 bases at J, with 15 bases between the two ends. The CDR3 covers 15 residues. Germline CDR1 and CDR2: MDHEN and SYDVKM. The CDR3 loop is CASSLPTGTEYEQYF. CDR3 nucleotides: TGTGCCAGCAGTTTACCCACAGGGACCGAATACGAGCAGTACTTC.

This clone has more than one count but fewer than ten. The chain joins TRBV6-6 to TRBJ1-4; D not certain. Germline CDR1 and CDR2: MNHNY and SVGAGI (reference sequence). This CDR3 spans 12 amino acids. CDR3 region: CATGPTNEKLFF. The CDR3 region has the DNA TGTGCAACTGGGCCCACTAATGAAAAACTGTTTTTT.

The chain joins TRBV27 to TRBJ1-5; 7 bases line up with TRBD1. CDR3 length: 14 residues. J was trimmed by 6 bases and V by 5 bases; bases with no gene match: 7. Per the germline V gene, CDR1 is MNHEY and CDR2 is SMNVEV (reference sequence). The CDR3: CASSPRQGGQPQHF. The CDR3 DNA is TGTGCCAGCAGTCCTAGACAGGGCGGTCAGCCCCAGCATTTT.

The V and J genes are TRBV7-9 and TRBJ2-5; D is possibly TRBD2 (5 bases). The CDR3 spans 15 residues. V gave up 1 base and J gave up 2 bases, with 11 bases separating them. Per germline, CDR1 SEHNR and CDR2 FQNEAQ (reference sequence). Here the CDR3 reads CASSLGPGVQETQYF. The CDR3 DNA reads TGTGCCAGCAGCTTAGGCCCCGGGGTACAAGAGACCCAGTACTTC.

The chain recombines TRBV29-1 with TRBJ1-4; D might be TRBD1 (5 bases). There are 12 residues in the CDR3. V dropped 4 bases and J dropped 8 bases, with 11 bases sitting between them. Germline V gives CDR1 SQVTM, CDR2 ANQGSEA. CDR3 nucleotide sequence: TGCAGCGTTGTTGTGGGGGGGGAAAAACTGTTTTTT. Its protein product is CSVVVGGEKLFF.

V and J are TRBV5-1 and TRBJ2-1; D ambiguous. V was shortened by 2 bases and J by 5 bases, with 8 bases between the two germline ends. In germline, CDR1 is SGHRS, CDR2 YFSETQ. CDR3 length: 13 amino acids. The chain's CDR3 is CASSFALNNEQFF. DNA for the CDR3: TGCGCCAGCAGCTTTGCACTGAACAATGAGCAGTTCTTC.

The V and J genes are TRBV4-3 and TRBJ2-5, with 10 positions matching TRBD2. The CDR3 totals 15 residues. Trimming removed 1 base from V and 4 bases from J; junction bases left unmatched: 3. The V gene's germline CDR1 is LGHNA and CDR2 YSLEER. This CDR3 reads CASSQGLAGAETQYF. CDR3 nucleotides: TGCGCCAGCAGCCAAGGGCTAGCGGGAGCAGAGACCCAGTACTTC.

The V call is TRBV12-2, the J call TRBJ2-1; TRBD2 is taken as the D call from the table, unchecked against the DNA. TRBV12-2 is flagged as a pseudogene. The CDR3 runs 16 residues. In DNA form, the CDR3 reads TGTGCAAGTCCCCGCCCACTAGCGGGACTATACAATGAGCAGTTCTTC. Protein product: CASPRPLAGLYNEQFF.

The J gene is TRBJ2-3, the V gene TRBV9, with 8 bases matching TRBD2. Trimming cost V 3 bases and J 4 bases; bases outside gene matches: 10. The CDR3 covers 16 residues. Germline lookup yields CDR1 SGDLS and CDR2 YYNGEE. The CDR3 region has the DNA TGTGCCAGCAGCGCCACCGCGGGGGGTCGGGCAGATACGCAGTATTTT. This translates into CASSATAGGRADTQYF.

The rearrangement joins TRBV4-3 to TRBJ2-1; TRBD1 is a possible D gene (5 bases). This CDR3 comprises 18 residues. V dropped 0 bases and J dropped 6 bases, with 21 bases sitting between them. Germline CDR1 reads LGHNA; CDR2 reads YSLEER. CDR3 nucleotides: TGCGCCAGCAGCCAAGATCGTCGTCCTTGGGGCCCTACCAATGAGCAGTTCTTC. It encodes CASSQDRRPWGPTNEQFF.

This chain uses TRBV5-1 with TRBJ2-1; 10 bases line up with TRBD2. After removal of 4 bases from V and 0 bases from J, the junction contained 16 bases not matched to a gene. The CDR3 has 20 amino acids. The V gene's germline CDR1 is SGHRS and CDR2 YFSETQ. This CDR3 reads CASSPIKPGLASDSYNEQFF. CDR3 in DNA: TGCGCCAGCAGCCCCATAAAGCCGGGACTAGCGTCAGACTCCTACAATGAGCAGTTCTTC.

This chain connects TRBV29-1 to TRBJ1-4; no reliable D call. This CDR3 is built from 16 residues. V was shortened by 0 bases and J by 2 bases, with 13 bases between the two germline ends. The germline V gene encodes CDR1 SQVTM and CDR2 ANQGSEA. CDR3: CSVEDRSASTNEKLFF. CDR3 DNA sequence: TGCAGCGTTGAAGACAGGTCGGCGAGTACTAATGAAAAACTGTTTTTT.

The chain carries TRBV30 and TRBJ2-7; 9 nucleotides align to TRBD2. In germline, CDR1 is GTSNPN, CDR2 SVGIG (reference sequence). This CDR3 has 15 amino acids. Trimming took 2 bases from V and 4 from J; bases not matched to a gene: 9. CDR3: CAWSLRLAVSYEQYF. In nucleotides, the CDR3 is TGTGCCTGGAGTCTAAGACTAGCGGTATCTTACGAGCAGTACTTC.

This chain uses TRBV4-1 with TRBJ2-5, with a tentative D call TRBD2 (7 bases). The CDR3 is made up of 17 amino acids. The germline CDR1 and CDR2 sequences are MGHRA and YSYEKL. The V gene lost 0 bases and the J gene lost 5 bases, with 19 bases spanning the gap. The CDR3 nucleotides read TGCGCCAGCAGCCAAGATAGCCCGGGGGCGGGGGTTGAGACCCAGTACTTC. Protein sequence: CASSQDSPGAGVETQYF.

The gene calls are TRBV27 and TRBJ2-2; 13 positions match TRBD2. This CDR3 has 16 amino acids. Germline lookup yields CDR1 MNHEY and CDR2 SMNVEV (reference sequence). V lost 2 bases, J lost 8 bases, and 5 bases stayed unmatched. The CDR3: CASSLEGTSGIGELFF. CDR3 in DNA: TGTGCCAGCAGTTTAGAAGGGACTAGCGGGATAGGGGAGCTGTTTTTT.

Concerning this clone itself: One end of the junction varies from germline; a read error may be responsible. The rearrangement links TRBV5-5 to TRBJ1-3; 7 nucleotides match TRBD1. Germline loops: CDR1 SGHKS, CDR2 YYEKEE (reference sequence). The CDR3 spans 16 residues. The CDR3 DNA reads as TGTGCCAGCAGATTGGGGACAGAACTCTGGGGAAACACCATATATTTT. Its protein is CASRLGTELWGNTIYF.

This clone was counted once. The junction shows a germline mismatch at one end, possibly a read error. The chain combines TRBV6-1 with TRBJ1-1, with 9 bases that match TRBD1. Germline-derived CDR1 and CDR2 are MNHNS and SASEGT. The CDR3 runs to 10 residues. CDR3 coding DNA: TGTGCCAGCAGGAACAGGGGGCCCCTCTTT. Translated: CASRNRGPLF.

This chain joins TRBV11-2 and TRBJ2-1; the match to TRBD2 covers 9 bases. The CDR3 runs 17 residues. CDR1 SGHAT and CDR2 FQNNGV come from the germline V gene. The V and J ends lost 1 base and 2 bases, in that order; junction bases with no gene match: 6. Here the CDR3 DNA reads TGTGCCAGCAGCTTAGCGGTAGCGGGAGTTCCCTACAATGAGCAGTTCTTC. Translation: CASSLAVAGVPYNEQFF.

The chain has TRBV13 and TRBJ2-7; 11 bases match TRBD2. The CDR3 is made up of 17 amino acids. After removal of 0 bases from V and 1 base from J, the junction contained 5 bases not matched to a gene. The germline CDR1 and CDR2 sequences are PRHDT and FYEKMQ (reference sequence). The CDR3 sequence: CASSLGLLAGGSYEQYF. The CDR3 coding sequence is TGTGCCAGCAGCTTAGGCCTCCTAGCGGGAGGTTCCTACGAGCAGTACTTC.